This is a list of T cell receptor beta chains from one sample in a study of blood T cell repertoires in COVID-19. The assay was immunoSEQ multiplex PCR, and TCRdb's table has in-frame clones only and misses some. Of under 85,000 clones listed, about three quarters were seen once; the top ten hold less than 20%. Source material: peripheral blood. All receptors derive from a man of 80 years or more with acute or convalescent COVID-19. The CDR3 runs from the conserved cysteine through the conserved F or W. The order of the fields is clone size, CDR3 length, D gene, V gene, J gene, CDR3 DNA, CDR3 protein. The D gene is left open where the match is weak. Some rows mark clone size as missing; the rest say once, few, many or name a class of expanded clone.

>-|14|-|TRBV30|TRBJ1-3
TGTGCCTGGAGTGTCGGGGGGATAGGTAACACCATATATTTT
CAWSVGGIGNTIYF
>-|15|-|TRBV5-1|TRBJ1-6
TGCGCCAGCAGCTTGGGACAGAGAGTAGATTCACCCCTCCACTTT
CASSLGQRVDSPLHF
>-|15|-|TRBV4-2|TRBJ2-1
TGTGCCAGCAGCCAATACGAGACTGGAAACAATGAGCAGTTCTTC
CASSQYETGNNEQFF
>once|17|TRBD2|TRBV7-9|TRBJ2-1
TGTGCCAGCAGCCACGGGACTAGCGGGAGGATTTTGGATGAGCAGTTCTTC
CASSHGTSGRILDEQFF
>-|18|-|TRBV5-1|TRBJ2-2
TGCGCCAGCCGCACCCCAGGGGCGGCTCCAATCCGAACCGGGGAGCTGTTTTTT
CASRTPGAAPIRTGELFF
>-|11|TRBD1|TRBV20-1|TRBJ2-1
TGCAGTGCCAGACAGGGCCATGAGCAGTTCTTC
CSARQGHEQFF
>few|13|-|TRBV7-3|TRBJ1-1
TGTGCCAGCAGCTTAAACAGGAACACTGAAGCTTTCTTT
CASSLNRNTEAFF
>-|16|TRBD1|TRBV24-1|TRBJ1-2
TGTGCCACCAGTGATCAAGGACAGGGGCCTTCGTATGGCTACACCTTC
CATSDQGQGPSYGYTF
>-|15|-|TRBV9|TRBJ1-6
TGTGCCAGCAGCGCCAGGGCTTCTTATAATTCACCCCTCCACTTT
CASSARASYNSPLHF
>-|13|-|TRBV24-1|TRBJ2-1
TGTGCCACCAGTGATGCCGGGGTGGATGAGCAGTTCTTC
CATSDAGVDEQFF
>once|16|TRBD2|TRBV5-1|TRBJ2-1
TGCGCCAGCAGCTCGGGACTAGCGGGGGGGTACAATGAGCAGTTCTTC
CASSSGLAGGYNEQFF
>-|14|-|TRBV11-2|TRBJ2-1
TGTGCCAGCAGGGGGGCAGGGAGGGCGAATGAGCAGTTCTTC
CASRGAGRANEQFF
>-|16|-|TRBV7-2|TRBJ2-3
TGTGCCAGCAGCGAGAGGTCTGGATGGGGCACAGATACGCAGTATTTT
CASSERSGWGTDTQYF
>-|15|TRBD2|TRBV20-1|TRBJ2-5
TGCAGTGCTCGTGGGACTAGACGACTTGAAGAGACCCAGTACTTC
CSARGTRRLEETQYF
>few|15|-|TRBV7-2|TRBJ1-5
TGTGCCAGCAGCTTGTATGCAGGGGCCAATCAGCCCCAGCATTTT
CASSLYAGANQPQHF
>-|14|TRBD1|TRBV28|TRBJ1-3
TGTGCCAGCACCCGGGGACAGGGTAGAAACACCATATATTTT
CASTRGQGRNTIYF
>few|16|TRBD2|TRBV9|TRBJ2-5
TGTGCCAGCAGCTCGACTAGCGACGGACAACAAGAGACCCAGTACTTC
CASSSTSDGQQETQYF
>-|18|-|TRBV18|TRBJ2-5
TGTGCCAGCTCACCCCGCGGTATTGGGGAGCGGCCTAAAGAGACCCAGTACTTC
CASSPRGIGERPKETQYF
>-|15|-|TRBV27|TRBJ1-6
TGTGCCAGCAGTTTCCCCCGGGGGTCAGGGTCACCCCTCCACTTT
CASSFPRGSGSPLHF
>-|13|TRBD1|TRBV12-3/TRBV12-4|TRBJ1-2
TGTGCCAGCGGCTCAGAACAGGGGAGTGGCTACACCTTC
CASGSEQGSGYTF
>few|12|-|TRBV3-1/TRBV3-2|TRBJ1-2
TGTGCCAGCAGCCAAGGTCTCCATGGCTACACCTTC
CASSQGLHGYTF
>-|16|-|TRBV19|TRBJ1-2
TGTGCCAGCCATACGACAGGCGGCGGCCCCAACTATGGCTACACCTTC
CASHTTGGGPNYGYTF
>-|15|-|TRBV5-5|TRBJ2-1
TGTGCCAGCGCCTTGGACGGAGACTCCTACAATGAGCAGTTCTTC
CASALDGDSYNEQFF
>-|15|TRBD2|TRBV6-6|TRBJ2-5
TGTGCCAGCAGTATACGGACTAGCGGGCAAGAGACCCAGTACTTC
CASSIRTSGQETQYF
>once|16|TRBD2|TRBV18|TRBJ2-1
TGTGCCAGCTCACCACAGGCTAGCGGGAACTACAATGAGCAGTTCTTC
CASSPQASGNYNEQFF
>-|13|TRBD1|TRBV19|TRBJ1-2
TGTGCCAGTAGGAGGGACAGGAACTATGGCTACACCTTC
CASRRDRNYGYTF
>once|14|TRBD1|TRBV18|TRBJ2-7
TGTGCCAGCTCACGCCAGGGACAGGGCGACGAGCAGTACTTC
CASSRQGQGDEQYF
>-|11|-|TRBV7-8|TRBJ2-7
TGTGCCAGCAGCTTAGCTCGCGAGCAGTACTTC
CASSLAREQYF
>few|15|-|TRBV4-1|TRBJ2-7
TGCGCCAGCAGTCGACCTTTAGCGAAGGTCTACGAGCAGTACTTC
CASSRPLAKVYEQYF
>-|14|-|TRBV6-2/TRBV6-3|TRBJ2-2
TGTGCCAGCAGTAAATCAGGGCACACCGGGGAGCTGTTTTTT
CASSKSGHTGELFF
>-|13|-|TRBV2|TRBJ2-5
TGTGCCAGCAAGCCCGGGTACCAAGAGACCCAGTACTTC
CASKPGYQETQYF
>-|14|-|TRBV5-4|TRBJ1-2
TGTGCCAGCAGCGCAAACAGGGACTACTATGGCTACGCCTTC
CASSANRDYYGYAF
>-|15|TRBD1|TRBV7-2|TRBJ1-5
TGTGCCAGCAGCTTGGGGACAGGGGACAATCAGCCCCAGCATTTT
CASSLGTGDNQPQHF
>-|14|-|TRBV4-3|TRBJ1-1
TGCGCCAGCAGCCAAGATAGATTTAACACTGAAGCTTTCTTT
CASSQDRFNTEAFF
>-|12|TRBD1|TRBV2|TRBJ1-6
TGTGCCAGCGACAGGGAGAATTCACCCCTCCACTTT
CASDRENSPLHF
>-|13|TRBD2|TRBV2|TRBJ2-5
TGTGCCAGCAGTGGTAGCGGGAGAGAGACCCAGTACTTC
CASSGSGRETQYF
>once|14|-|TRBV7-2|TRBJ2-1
TGTGCCAGCAGCCTCCCGGGGTCCTACAATGAGCAGTTCTTC
CASSLPGSYNEQFF
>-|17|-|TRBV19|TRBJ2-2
TGTGCCAGTAGTAGGCCCTCTAGCGCCGCGAACACCGGGGAGCTGTTTTTT
CASSRPSSAANTGELFF
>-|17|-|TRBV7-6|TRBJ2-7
TGTGCCAGCAGCTTAGGCCCGGGCGGGGACCACTCCTACGAGCAGTACTTC
CASSLGPGGDHSYEQYF
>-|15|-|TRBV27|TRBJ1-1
TGTGCCAGCAGTTTAACTATTTTTGGAAACACTGAAGCTTTCTTT
CASSLTIFGNTEAFF
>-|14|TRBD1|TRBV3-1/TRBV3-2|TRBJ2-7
TGTGCCAGCAGCCTCTCAGGGGGCTTGGACGAGCAGTACTTC
CASSLSGGLDEQYF
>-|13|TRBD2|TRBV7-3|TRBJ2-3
TGTGCCAGCAGCTTCGGGGGGGCAGATACGCAGTATTTT
CASSFGGADTQYF